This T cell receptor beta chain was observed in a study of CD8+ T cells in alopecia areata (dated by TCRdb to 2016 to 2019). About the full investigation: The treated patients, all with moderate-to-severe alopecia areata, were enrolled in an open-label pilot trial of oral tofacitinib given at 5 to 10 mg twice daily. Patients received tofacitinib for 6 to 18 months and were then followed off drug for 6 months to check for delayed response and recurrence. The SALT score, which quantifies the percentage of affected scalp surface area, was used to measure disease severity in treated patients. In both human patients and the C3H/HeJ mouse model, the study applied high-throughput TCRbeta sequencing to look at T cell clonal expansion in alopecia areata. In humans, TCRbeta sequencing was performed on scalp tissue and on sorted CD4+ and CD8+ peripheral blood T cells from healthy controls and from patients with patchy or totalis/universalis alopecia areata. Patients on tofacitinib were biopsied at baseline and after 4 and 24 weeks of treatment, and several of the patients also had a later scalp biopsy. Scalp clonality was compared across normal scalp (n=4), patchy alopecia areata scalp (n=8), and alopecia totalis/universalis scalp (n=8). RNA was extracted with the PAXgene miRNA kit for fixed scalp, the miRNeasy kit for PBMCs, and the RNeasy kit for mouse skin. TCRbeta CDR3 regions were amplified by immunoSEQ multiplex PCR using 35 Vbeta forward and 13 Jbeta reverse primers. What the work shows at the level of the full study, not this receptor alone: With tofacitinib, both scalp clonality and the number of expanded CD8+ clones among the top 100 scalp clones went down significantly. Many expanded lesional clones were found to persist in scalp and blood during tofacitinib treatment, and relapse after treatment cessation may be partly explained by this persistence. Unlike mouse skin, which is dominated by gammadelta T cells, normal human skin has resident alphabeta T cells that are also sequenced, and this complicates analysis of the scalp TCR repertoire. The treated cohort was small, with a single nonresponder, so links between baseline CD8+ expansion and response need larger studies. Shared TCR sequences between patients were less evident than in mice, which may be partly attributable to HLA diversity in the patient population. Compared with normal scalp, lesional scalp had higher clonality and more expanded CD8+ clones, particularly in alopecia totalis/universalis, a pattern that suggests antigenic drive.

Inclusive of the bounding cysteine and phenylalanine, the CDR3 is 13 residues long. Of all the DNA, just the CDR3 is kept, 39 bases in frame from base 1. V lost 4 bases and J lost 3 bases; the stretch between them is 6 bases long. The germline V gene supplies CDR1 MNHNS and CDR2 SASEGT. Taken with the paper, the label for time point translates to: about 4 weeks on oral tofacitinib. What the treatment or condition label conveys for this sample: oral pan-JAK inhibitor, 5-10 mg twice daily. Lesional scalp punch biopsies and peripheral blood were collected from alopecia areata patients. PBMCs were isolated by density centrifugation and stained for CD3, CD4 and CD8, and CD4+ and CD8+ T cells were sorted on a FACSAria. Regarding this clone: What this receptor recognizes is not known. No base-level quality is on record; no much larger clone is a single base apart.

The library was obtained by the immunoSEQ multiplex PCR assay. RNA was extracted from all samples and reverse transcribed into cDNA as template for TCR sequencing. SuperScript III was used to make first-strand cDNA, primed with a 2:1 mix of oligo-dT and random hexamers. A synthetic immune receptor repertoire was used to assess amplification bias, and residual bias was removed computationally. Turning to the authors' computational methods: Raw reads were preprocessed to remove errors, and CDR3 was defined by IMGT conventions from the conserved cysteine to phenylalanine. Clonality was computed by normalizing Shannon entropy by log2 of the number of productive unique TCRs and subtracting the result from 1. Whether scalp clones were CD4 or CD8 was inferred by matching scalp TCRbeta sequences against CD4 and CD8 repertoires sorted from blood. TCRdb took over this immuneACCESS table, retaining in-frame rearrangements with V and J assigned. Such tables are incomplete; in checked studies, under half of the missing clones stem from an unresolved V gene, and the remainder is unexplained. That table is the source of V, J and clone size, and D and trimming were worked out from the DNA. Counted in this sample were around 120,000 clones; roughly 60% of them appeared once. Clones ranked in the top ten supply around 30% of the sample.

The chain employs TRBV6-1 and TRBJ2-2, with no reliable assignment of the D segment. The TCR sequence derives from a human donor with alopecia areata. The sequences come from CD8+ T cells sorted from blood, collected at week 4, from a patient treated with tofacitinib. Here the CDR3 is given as CASSASDTGELFF. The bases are TGTGCCAGCAGTGCGTCCGACACCGGGGAGCTGTTTTTT.